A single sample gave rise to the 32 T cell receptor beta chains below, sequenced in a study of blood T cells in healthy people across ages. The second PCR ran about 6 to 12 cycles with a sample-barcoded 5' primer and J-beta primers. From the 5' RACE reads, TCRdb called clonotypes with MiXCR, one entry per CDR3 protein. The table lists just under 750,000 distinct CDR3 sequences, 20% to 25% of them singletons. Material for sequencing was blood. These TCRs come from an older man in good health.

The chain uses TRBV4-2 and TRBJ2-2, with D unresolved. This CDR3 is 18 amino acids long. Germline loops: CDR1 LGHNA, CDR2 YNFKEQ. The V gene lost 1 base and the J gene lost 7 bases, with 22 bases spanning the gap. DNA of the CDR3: TGTGCCAGCAGCCAAGTCGCCCTGGAAGAAGGGTATGGCGGGGAGCTGTTTTTT. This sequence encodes CASSQVALEEGYGGELFF.

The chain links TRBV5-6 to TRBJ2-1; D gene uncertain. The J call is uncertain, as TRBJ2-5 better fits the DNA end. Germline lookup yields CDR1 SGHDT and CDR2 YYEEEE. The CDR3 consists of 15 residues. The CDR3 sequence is CASSHGGYRQETQYF. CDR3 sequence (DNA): TGTGCCAGCAGCCATGGCGGCTACAGACAAGAGACCCAGTACTTC.

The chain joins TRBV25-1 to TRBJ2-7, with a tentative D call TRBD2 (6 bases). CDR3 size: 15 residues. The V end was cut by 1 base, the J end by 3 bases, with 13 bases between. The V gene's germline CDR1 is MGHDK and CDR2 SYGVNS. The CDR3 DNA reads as TGTGCCAGCAGTGAATTGGGGCTAGCGCACTACGAGCAGTACGTC. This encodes CASSELGLAHYEQYV.

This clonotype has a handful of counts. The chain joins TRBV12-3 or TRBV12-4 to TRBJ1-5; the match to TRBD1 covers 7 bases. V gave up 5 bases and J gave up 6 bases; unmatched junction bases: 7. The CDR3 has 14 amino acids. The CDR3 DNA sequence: TGTGCCAGCAGTACAGGGGATTCCATTCAGCCCCAGCATTTT. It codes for CASSTGDSIQPQHF.

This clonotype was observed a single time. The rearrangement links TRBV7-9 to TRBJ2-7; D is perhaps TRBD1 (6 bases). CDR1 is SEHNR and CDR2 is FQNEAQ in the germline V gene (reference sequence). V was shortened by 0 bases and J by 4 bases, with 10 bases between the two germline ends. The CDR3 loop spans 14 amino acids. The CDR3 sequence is CASSLADSMYEQYV. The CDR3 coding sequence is TGTGCCAGCAGCTTAGCGGACAGTATGTACGAGCAGTACGTC.

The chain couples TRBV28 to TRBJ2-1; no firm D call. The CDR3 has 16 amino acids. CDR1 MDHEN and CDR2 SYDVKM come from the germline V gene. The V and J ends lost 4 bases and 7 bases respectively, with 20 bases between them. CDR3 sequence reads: CASSSSAGPPGNEQFF. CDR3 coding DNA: TGTGCCAGCAGTTCCTCCGCAGGTCCCCCTGGGAATGAGCAGTTCTTC.

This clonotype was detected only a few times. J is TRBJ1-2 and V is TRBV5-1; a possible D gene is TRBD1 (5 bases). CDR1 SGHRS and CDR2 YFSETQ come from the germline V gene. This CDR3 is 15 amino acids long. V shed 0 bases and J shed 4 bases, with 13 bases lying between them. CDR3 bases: TGCGCCAGCAGCTTGGTTCCGGGGGTCAGCTATGGCTACACCTTC. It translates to CASSLVPGVSYGYTF.

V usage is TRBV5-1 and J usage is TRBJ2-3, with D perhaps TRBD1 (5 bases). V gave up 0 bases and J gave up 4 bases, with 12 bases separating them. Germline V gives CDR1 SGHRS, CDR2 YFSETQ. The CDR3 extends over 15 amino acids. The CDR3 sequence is CASSLESGWADTQYF. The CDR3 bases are TGCGCCAGCAGCTTGGAGTCAGGGTGGGCAGATACGCAGTATTTT. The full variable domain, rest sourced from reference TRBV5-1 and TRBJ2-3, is KAGVTQTPRYLIKTRGQQVTLSCSPISGHRSVSWYQQTPGQGLQFLFEYFSETQRNKGNFPGRFSGRQFSNSRSEMNVSTLELGDSALYLCASSLESGWADTQYFGPGTRLTVL.

CDR3 DNA: TGTGCCAGCAGTCCCGGGACTAGCAGTACAGATACGCAGTATTTT. Amino acid sequence: CASSPGTSSTDTQYF. The J gene is TRBJ2-3, the V gene TRBV7-9, with 9 positions matching TRBD2. V shed 6 bases and J 3 bases; nucleotides not matched to a gene: 7. The CDR3 spans 15 residues. From germline, CDR1 is SEHNR and CDR2 FQNEAQ (reference sequence).

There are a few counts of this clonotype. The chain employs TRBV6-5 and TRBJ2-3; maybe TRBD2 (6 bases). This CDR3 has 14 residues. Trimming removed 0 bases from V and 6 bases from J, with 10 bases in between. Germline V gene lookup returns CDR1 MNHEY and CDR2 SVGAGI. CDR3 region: CASSYSGGKDTQYF. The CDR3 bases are TGTGCCAGCAGTTACTCGGGGGGAAAGGATACGCAGTATTTT.

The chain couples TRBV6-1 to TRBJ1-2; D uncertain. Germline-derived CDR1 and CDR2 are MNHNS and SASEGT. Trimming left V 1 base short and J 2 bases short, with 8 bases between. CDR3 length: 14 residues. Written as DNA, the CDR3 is TGTGCCAGCAGTGAAGGGATGGGAAACTATGGCTACACCTTC. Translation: CASSEGMGNYGYTF.

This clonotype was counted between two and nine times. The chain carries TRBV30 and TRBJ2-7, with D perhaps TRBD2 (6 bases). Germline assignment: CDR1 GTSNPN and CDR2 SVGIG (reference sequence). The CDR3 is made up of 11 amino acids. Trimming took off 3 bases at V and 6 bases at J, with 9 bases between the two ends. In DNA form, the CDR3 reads TGTGCCTGGAGCCGGGGAGGCGAGCAGTACGTC. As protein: CAWSRGGEQYV.

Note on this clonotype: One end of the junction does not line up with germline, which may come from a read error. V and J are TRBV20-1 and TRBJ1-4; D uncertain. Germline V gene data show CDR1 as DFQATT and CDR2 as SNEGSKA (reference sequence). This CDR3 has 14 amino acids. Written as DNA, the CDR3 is TGCAGTGCTAGCCCCTTTGTTTTAAACGAAAGACTGTTTTTT. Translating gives CSASPFVLNERLFF.

The CDR3 DNA follows: TGTGCCAGCAGCGACAGACAGCGGCAGTATTTT. Translation gives CASSDRQRQYF. The chain is built from TRBV9 and TRBJ2-3; the D gene is possibly TRBD1 (5 bases). V was pared by 3 bases and J by 11 bases, with 10 bases between. Germline-derived CDR1 and CDR2 are SGDLS and YYNGEE. This CDR3 has 11 residues.

The CDR3 loop is CASSQVRSNEKLFF. CDR3 DNA: TGTGCCAGCAGCCAAGTCCGGAGTAATGAAAAACTGTTTTTT. This sequence joins TRBV3-1 and TRBJ1-4; no definite D call. CDR3 size: 14 residues. V lost 1 base to trimming and J lost 4 bases, with 7 bases between them. Germline assignment: CDR1 LGHDT and CDR2 YNNKEL (reference sequence).

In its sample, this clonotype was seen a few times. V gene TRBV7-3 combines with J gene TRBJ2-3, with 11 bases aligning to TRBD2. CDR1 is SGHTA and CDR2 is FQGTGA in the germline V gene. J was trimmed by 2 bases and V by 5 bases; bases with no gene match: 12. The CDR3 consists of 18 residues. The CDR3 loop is CASSLGTSGVPSTDTQYF. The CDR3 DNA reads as TGTGCCAGCAGCCTCGGGACTAGCGGAGTCCCCTCCACAGATACGCAGTATTTT. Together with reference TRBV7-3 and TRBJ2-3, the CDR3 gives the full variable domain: GAGVSQTPSNKVTEKGKYVELRCDPISGHTALYWYRQSLGQGPEFLIYFQGTGAADDSGLPNDRFFAVRPEGSVSTLKIQRTERGDSAVYLCASSLGTSGVPSTDTQYFGPGTRLTVL.

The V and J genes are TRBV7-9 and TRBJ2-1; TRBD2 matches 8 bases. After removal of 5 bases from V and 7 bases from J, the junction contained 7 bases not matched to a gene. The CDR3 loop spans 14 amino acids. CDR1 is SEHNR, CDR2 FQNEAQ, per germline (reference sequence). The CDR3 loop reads CASSPPGGPNEQFF. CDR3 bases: TGTGCCAGCAGCCCCCCGGGGGGGCCAAATGAGCAGTTCTTC.

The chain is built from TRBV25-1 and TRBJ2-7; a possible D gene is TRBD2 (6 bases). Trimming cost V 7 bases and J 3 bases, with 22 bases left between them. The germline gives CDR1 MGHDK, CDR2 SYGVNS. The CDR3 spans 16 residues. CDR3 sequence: CASIFPAGLIDYEQYV. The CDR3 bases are TGTGCCAGCATTTTTCCAGCGGGTCTGATAGACTACGAGCAGTACGTC.

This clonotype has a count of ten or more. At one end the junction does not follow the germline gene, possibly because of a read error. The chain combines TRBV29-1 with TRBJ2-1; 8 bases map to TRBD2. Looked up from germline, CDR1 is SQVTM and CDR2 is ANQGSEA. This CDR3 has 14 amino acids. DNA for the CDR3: TGCAGCGTCGAAGGACTAGCCAGGTGGAATGAGCAGTTCTTC. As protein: CSVEGLARWNEQFF.

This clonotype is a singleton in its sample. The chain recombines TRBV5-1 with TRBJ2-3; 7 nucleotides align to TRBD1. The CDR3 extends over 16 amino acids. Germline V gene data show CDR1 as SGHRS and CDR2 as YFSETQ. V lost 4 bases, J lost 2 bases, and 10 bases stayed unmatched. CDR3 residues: CASSLGTEFHTDTQYF. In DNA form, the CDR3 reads TGCGCCAGCAGCCTAGGGACAGAGTTTCACACAGATACGCAGTATTTT.

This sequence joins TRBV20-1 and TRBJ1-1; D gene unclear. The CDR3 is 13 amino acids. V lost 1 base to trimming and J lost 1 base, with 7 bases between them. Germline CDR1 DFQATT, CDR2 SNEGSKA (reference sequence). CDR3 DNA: TGCAGTGCTAGAGGGTGGGGGAACACTGAAGCTTTCTTT. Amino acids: CSARGWGNTEAFF.

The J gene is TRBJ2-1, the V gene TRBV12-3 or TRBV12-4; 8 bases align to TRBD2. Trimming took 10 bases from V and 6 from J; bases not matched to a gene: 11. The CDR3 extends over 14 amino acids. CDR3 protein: CANSPGLASNEQFF. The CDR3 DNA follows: TGTGCCAACTCCCCCGGACTAGCCTCCAATGAGCAGTTCTTC.

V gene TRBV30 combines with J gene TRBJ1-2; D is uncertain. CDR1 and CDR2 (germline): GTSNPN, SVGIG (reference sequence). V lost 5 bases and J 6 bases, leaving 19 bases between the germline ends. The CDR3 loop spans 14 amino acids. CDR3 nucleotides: TGTGCCTGGGTATTCCCGGGAGCACCGGATGGCTACACCTTC. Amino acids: CAWVFPGAPDGYTF.

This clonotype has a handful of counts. In DNA, the CDR3 is TGCGCCAGCAGCTTGACTTACAGGGGCACAGATACGCAGTATTTT. Translation: CASSLTYRGTDTQYF. The chain combines TRBV5-1 with TRBJ2-3; possibly TRBD1 for D (6 bases). The ends were cut back, 1 base at V and 1 base at J, with 10 bases in the middle. Germline CDR1 is SGHRS and CDR2 is YFSETQ. This CDR3 is built from 15 residues.

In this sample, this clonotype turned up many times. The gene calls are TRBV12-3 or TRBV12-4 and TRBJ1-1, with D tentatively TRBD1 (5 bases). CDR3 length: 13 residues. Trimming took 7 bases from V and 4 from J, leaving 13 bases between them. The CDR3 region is CASKGSTPTEAFF. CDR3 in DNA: TGTGCCAGCAAGGGGTCCACACCCACTGAAGCTTTCTTT.

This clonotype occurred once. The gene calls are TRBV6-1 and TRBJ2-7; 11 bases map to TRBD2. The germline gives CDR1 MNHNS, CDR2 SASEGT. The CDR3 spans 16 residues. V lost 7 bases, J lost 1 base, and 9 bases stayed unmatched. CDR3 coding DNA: TGTGCCAGCAATGTAGCGGGGGGGCCTCAGTCCTACGAGCAGTACTTC. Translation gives CASNVAGGPQSYEQYF.

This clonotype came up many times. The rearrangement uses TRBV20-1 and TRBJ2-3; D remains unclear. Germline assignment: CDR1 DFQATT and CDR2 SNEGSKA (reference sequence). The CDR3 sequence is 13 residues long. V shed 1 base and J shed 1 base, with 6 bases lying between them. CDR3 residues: CSARVAGTDTQYF. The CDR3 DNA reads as TGCAGTGCTAGAGTGGCTGGCACAGATACGCAGTATTTT.

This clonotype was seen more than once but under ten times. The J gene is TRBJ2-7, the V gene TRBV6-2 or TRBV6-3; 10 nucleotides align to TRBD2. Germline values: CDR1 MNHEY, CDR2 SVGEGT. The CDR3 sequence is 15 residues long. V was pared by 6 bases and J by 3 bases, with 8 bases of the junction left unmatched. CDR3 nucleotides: TGTGCCAGCAGCCGCAGGACTAGCGGAAACTACGAGCAGTACGTC. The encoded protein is CASSRRTSGNYEQYV.

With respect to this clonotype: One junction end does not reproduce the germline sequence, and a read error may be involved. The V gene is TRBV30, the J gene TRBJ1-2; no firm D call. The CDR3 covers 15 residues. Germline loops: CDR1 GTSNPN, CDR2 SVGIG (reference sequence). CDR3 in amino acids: CAWSLPGVLSYGHTF. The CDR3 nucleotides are TGTGCCTGGAGTCTCCCCGGGGTCCTATCCTATGGCCACACCTTC.

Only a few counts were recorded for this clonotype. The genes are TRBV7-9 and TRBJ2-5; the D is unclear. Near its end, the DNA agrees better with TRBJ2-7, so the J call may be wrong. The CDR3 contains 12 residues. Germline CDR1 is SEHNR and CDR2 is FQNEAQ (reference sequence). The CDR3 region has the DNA TGTGCCAGCAGCTTAGGGAATAGCGAGCAGTACTTC. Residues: CASSLGNSEQYF.

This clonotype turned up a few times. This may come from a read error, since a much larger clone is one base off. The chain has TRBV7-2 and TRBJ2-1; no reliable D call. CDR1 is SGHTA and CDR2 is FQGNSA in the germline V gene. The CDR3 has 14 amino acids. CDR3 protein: CASSLVVLINAQFF. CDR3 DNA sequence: TGTGCCAGCAGCTTAGTAGTTCTAATCAATGCGCAGTTCTTC. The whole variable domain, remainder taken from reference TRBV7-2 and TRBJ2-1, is GAGVSQSPSNKVTEKGKDVELRCDPISGHTALYWYRQSLGQGLEFLIYFQGNSAPDKSGLPSDRFSAERTGGSVSTLTIQRTQQEDSAVYLCASSLVVLINAQFFGPGTRLTVL.

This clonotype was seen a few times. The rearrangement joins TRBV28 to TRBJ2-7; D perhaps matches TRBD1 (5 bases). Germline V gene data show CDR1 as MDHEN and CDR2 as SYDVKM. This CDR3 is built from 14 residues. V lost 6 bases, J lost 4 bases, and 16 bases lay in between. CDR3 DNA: TGTGCCAGCAGCCCGACGACAGACTGGTACGAGCAGTACTTC. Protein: CASSPTTDWYEQYF. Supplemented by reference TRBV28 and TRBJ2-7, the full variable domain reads DVKVTQSSRYLVKRTGEKVFLECVQDMDHENMFWYRQDPGLGLRLIYFSYDVKMKEKGDIPEGYSVSREKKERFSLILESASTNQTSMYLCASSPTTDWYEQYFGPGTRLTVT.